This TCR beta chain stems from a study of shared clonotypes between healthy human individuals. Study background: Ranging from 18 to 49 in age, donors were a couple of women and three men.

CDR1 and CDR2 from the germline V gene are MNHNY and SVGAGI (reference sequence). The V and J ends lost 3 bases and 6 bases respectively, with 11 bases between them. The CDR3 runs 13 residues. The assay was run at deep level. TCRdb's table, derived via immunoSEQ multiplex PCR, lists solely in-frame clones and lacks some. The top ten hold 0.057% of the sample, which has some 580,000 clones, more than 95% seen once. The specimen was naive CD4+ T cells sorted from blood. Subset specified: CD45RA+ positively selected. The chain couples TRBV6-6 to TRBJ1-1; D remains ambiguous. This receptor was obtained from a woman younger than 45 in good health. The CDR3 DNA sequence: TGTGCCAGCAGTTATCCTCGCTCGGCTGAAGCTTTCTTT. This translates into CASSYPRSAEAFF.